The T cell receptor (beta chain) described here comes from a study of blood T cell repertoires in COVID-19. Looking at the study overall: The origin of the acute and convalescent COVID-19 samples was the United States, Italy and Spain. T cells, B-cell-depleted T cells, or PBMCs provided the cDNA or gDNA that served as material.

This CDR3 has 15 amino acids. Trimming removed 6 bases from V and 2 bases from J; junction bases left unmatched: 2. CDR1 is SEHNR, CDR2 FQNEAQ, per germline (reference sequence). As originally analysed: The assay estimated nucleated cells by amplifying reference gene primers. Clones were sequenced by immunoSEQ multiplex PCR, and TCRdb holds only the in-frame ones, with some missing. V and J calls and clone size are as listed in that table; D and trimming were resolved from the DNA. The sample comprises about 260,000 clones, about 89% of which are singletons, and around 9.1% rests with the top ten. This chain joins TRBV7-9 and TRBJ2-2; TRBD2 matches at 11 bases. The clonotype comes from a man aged 35 to 55 who had recovered from COVID-19. The sequenced sample consisted of peripheral blood. CDR3 residues: CASRLAGANTGELFF. The DNA for the CDR3 is TGTGCCAGCAGACTAGCGGGGGCAAACACCGGGGAGCTGTTTTTT.